The sequence of this T cell receptor beta chain was determined in a study of T cell responses to AZD1222 COVID-19 vaccine. Study-wide findings and caveats: The span of vaccine-associated CD4 TCRs extended across spike, with dominance at 160-218 and 743-854.

The repertoire was sequenced with immunoSEQ multiplex PCR; TCRdb's copy has only in-frame clones and lacks some. Of 90,000 to 150,000 clones in the sample, around nine tenths were seen once. On this clone itself: The antigen is unknown.

Trimming pared 7 bases from V and 7 bases from J, leaving 22 bases between. Germline CDR1 LNHDA, CDR2 SQIVND (reference sequence). The CDR3 covers 15 residues. The receptor's source is an adult in good health. Specimen: peripheral blood, collected on day 0 of AZD1222 vaccination. The chain employs TRBV19 and TRBJ2-5, with D tentatively TRBD1 or TRBD2 (5 bases each). The CDR3 sequence: CASKPNRDRAWTQYF. CDR3 nucleotide sequence: TGTGCCAGTAAACCAAACCGGGACCGAGCGTGGACCCAGTACTTC.